This TCR beta chain was obtained from a study of OX40 agonist ivuxolimab in advanced cancers. The overall study: While on treatment, patients had intravenous ivuxolimab at 0.01 to 10 mg/kg every 2 weeks.

TCRdb keeps only in-frame clones here, not all; method: immunoSEQ multiplex PCR. The table includes around 67,000 clones, roughly 80% detected once. The V end was cut by 4 bases, the J end by 5 bases, with 15 bases between. CDR1 and CDR2 from the germline V gene are SGHRS and YFSETQ. The CDR3 is made up of 14 amino acids. Sequencing was performed on CD4+ or CD8+ T cells sorted from blood, taken in a trial of the OX40 agonist ivuxolimab. The clonotype comes from an adult with an advanced solid tumor such as melanoma, head and neck, liver or kidney cancer. The V and J genes are TRBV5-1 and TRBJ1-2; TRBD1 is a possible D gene (5 bases). The DNA of the CDR3 is TGCGCCAGCAGCACCTCCGGGACTGAATATGGCTACACCTTC. Its translation: CASSTSGTEYGYTF. Together with reference TRBV5-1 and TRBJ1-2, the CDR3 gives the full variable domain: KAGVTQTPRYLIKTRGQQVTLSCSPISGHRSVSWYQQTPGQGLQFLFEYFSETQRNKGNFPGRFSGRQFSNSRSEMNVSTLELGDSALYLCASSTSGTEYGYTFGSGTRLTVV.